This TCR beta chain came from a study of T-cell memory formation after mild COVID-19. General study findings and limits: Pre-infection memory showed some responding clones, and this suggested that cross-reactive memory joined. Most CD4+ clones that shrank were in CM and EM, while CD8+ ones turned up in EMRA.

Trimming left V 2 bases short and J 7 bases short, with 8 bases between. The CDR3 is 12 residues long. In this sample, this clonotype turned up many times. Its antigen is currently unknown. MiXCR, run by TCRdb on the 5' RACE reads, gives a single entry per CDR3 protein. The sample has about 290,000 distinct CDR3 sequences, less than 20% seen once. The TCR sequence derives from a man between 18 and 35 years old who had mild COVID-19 (a few samples of this study predate the infection). Cell type and time point are not known. Sequenced sample: PBMCs or a T cell subset sorted from them (not recorded which). This chain joins TRBV12-3 or TRBV12-4 and TRBJ1-2; D uncertain. CDR3 protein: CASSLSAGGYTF. The CDR3 nucleotides read TGTGCCAGCAGTTTATCCGCCGGTGGCTACACCTTC.